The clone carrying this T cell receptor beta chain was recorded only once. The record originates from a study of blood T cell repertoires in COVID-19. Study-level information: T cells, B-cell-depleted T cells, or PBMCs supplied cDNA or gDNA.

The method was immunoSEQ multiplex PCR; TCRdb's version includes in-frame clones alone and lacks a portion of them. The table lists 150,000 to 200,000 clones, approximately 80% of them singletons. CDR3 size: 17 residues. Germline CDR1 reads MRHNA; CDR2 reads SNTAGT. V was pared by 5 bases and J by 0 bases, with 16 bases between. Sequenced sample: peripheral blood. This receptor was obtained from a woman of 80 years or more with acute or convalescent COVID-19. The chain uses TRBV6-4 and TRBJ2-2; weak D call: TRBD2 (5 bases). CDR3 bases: TGTGCCAGCAGTAAGGGAGACACCATTGCGAACACCGGGGAGCTGTTTTTT. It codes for CASSKGDTIANTGELFF.